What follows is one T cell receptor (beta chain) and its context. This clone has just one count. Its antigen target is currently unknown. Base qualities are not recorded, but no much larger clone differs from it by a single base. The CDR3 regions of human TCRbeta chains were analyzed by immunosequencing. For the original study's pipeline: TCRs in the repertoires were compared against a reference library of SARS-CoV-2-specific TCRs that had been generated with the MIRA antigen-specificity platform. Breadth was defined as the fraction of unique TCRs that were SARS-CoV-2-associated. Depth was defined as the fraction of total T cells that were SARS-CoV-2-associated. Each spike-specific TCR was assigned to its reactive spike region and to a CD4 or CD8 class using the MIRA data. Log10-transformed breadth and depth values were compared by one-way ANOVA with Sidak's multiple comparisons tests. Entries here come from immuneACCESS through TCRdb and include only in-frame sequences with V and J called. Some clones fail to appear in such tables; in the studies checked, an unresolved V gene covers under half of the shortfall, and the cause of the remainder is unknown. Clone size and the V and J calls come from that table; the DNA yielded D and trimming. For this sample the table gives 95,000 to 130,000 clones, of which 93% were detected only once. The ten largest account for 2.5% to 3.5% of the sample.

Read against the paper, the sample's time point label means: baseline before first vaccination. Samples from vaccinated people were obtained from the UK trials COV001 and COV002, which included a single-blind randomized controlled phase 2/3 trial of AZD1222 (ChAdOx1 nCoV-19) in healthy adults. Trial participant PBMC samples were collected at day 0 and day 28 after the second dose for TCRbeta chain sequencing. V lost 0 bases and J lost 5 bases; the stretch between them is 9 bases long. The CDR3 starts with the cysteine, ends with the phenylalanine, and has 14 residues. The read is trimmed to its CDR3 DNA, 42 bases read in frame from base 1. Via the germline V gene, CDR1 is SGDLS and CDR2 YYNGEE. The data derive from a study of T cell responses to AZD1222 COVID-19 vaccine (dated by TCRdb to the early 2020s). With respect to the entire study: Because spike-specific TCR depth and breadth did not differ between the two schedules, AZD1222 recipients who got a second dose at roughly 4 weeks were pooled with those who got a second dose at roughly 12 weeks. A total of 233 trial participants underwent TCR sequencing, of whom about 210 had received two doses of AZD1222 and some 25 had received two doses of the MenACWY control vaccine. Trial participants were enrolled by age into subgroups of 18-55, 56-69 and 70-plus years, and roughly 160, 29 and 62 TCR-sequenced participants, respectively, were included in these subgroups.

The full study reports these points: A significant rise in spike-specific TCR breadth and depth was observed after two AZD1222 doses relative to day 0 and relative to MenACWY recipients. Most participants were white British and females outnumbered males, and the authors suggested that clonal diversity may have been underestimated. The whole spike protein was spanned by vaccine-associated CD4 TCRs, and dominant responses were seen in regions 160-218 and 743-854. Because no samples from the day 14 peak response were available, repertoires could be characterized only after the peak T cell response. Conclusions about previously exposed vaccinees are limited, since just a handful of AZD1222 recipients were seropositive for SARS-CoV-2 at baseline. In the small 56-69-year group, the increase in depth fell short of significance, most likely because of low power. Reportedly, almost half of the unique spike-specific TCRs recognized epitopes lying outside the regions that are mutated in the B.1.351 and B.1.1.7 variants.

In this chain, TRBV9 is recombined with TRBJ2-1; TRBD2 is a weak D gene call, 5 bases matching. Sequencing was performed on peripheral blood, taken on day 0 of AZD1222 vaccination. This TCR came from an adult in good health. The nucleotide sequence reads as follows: TGTGCCAGCAGCGTAGAACTAGTCCACAATGAGCAGTTCTTC. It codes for CASSVELVHNEQFF.